This T cell receptor (beta chain) appears in the sequencing data of a study of T-cell memory formation after mild COVID-19. Across the study: The study found TCR clusters largely donor specific.

This clonotype was seen at least ten times. The antigen is undetermined. MiXCR, applied by TCRdb to the 5' RACE reads, yields one record per CDR3 protein. In the table there are around 110,000 distinct CDR3 sequences, approximately 14% of which are singletons. Germline CDR1 reads PRHDT; CDR2 reads FYEKMQ (reference sequence). The CDR3 has 15 amino acids. The V end lost 5 bases, the J end lost 4 bases, and 17 bases lay between the germline ends. Study-wide results and limits: Second-wave clones peaking on day 37 lacked confirmed SARS-CoV-2 specificity.

Material for sequencing was PBMCs or a T cell subset sorted from them (not recorded which). The V and J genes are TRBV13 and TRBJ1-2; no clear D. The clonotype comes from a man aged 18 to 30 who had mild COVID-19 (a few samples of this study predate the infection). Cell type and time point are not known. CDR3 in amino acids: CASSQFPGFSYGYTF. For the CDR3, the DNA is TGTGCCAGCAGCCAATTTCCAGGTTTTAGCTATGGCTACACCTTC.